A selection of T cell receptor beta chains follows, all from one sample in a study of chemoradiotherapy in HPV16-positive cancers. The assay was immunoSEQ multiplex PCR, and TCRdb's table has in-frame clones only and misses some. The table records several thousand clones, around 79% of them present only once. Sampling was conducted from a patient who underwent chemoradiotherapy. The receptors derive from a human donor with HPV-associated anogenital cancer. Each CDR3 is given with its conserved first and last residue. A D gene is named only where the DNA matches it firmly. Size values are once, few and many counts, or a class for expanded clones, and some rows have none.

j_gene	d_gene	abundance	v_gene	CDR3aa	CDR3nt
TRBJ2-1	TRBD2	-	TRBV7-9	CASSPYERGYNEQFF	TGTGCCAGCAGCCCCTATGAGCGGGGCTACAATGAGCAGTTCTTC
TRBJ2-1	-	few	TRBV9	CASSPDSSYNEQFF	TGTGCCAGCAGCCCGGACTCCTCCTACAATGAGCAGTTCTTC
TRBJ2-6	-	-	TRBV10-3	CACSPVDSGANVLTF	TGTGCTTGCTCTCCGGTGGACTCTGGGGCCAACGTCCTGACTTTC
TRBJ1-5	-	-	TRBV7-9	CASSFGIQAGQPQHF	TGTGCCAGCAGCTTCGGGATACAGGCCGGTCAGCCCCAGCATTTT
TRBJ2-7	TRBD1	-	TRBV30	CAWTLTGGEQYF	TGTGCCTGGACCCTGACAGGGGGCGAGCAGTACTTC
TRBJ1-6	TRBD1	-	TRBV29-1	CSVSGQGNSPLHF	TGCAGCGTTAGTGGACAGGGGAATTCACCCCTCCACTTT
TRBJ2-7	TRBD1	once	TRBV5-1	CASSRDREGEQYF	TGCGCCAGCAGTCGGGACAGGGAAGGCGAGCAGTACTTC
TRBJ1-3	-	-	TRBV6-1	CASNQYSSGNTIYF	TGTGCCAGCAACCAGTACAGCTCTGGAAACACCATATATTTT
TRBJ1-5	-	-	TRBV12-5	CASCRGRGNQPQHF	TGTGCTTCTTGCAGGGGAAGGGGCAATCAGCCCCAGCATTTT
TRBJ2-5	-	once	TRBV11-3	CASSLDGPRGTQYF	TGTGCCAGCAGCTTAGATGGGCCGAGGGGGACCCAGTACTTC
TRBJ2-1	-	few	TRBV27	CASTLDYNSYNEQFF	TGTGCCAGCACCCTCGATTACAACTCCTACAATGAGCAGTTCTTC
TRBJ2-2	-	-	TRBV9	CASSVPRPGELFF	TGTGCCAGCAGCGTACCCCGGCCCGGGGAGCTGTTTTTT
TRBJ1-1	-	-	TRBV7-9	CASSLKNTEAFF	TGTGCCAGCAGCTTAAAGAACACTGAAGCTTTCTTT
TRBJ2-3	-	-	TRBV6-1	CASTGTQITDTQYF	TGTGCCAGCACCGGGACTCAGATCACAGATACGCAGTATTTT
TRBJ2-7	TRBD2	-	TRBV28	CASSWGTSGRAFPYEQYF	TGTGCCAGCAGTTGGGGGACTAGCGGGAGGGCCTTTCCCTACGAGCAGTACTTC
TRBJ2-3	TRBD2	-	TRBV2	CARQTSGGTDTQYF	TGTGCCAGACAGACTAGCGGGGGCACAGATACGCAGTATTTT
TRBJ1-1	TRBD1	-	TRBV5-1	CASSVRSSRGDTEAFF	TGCGCCAGCAGCGTTCGGTCTTCCAGGGGGGACACTGAAGCTTTCTTT
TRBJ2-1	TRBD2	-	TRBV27	CASSNYWTSGYNEQFF	TGTGCCAGCAGTAACTATTGGACTAGCGGCTACAATGAGCAGTTCTTC
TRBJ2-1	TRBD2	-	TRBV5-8	CASQDFALAGENNEQFF	TGTGCCAGCCAAGACTTCGCCCTAGCGGGAGAAAACAATGAGCAGTTCTTC
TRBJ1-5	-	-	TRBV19	CASRPLNQPQHF	TGTGCCAGCCGACCTCTTAATCAGCCCCAGCATTTT